This is a list of T cell receptor beta chains from one sample in a study of post-analysis software for immune sequencing data. MiXCR, applied by TCRdb to the PCR reads, yields one record per CDR3 protein. Here the sample spans fewer than 700,000 distinct CDR3 sequences, roughly two fifths being singletons. Sample: blood. Source of these receptors: a girl aged 10 to 17 with multiple sclerosis. CDR3s include the opening cysteine and the closing phenylalanine or tryptophan. A D gene is named only where the DNA matches it firmly. Clone size is not always given. Where it is, it says once, few, many or a class for expanded clones.

clone_size: NA
v_call: TRBV12-3/TRBV12-4
d_call: NA
j_call: TRBJ1-1
cdr3_aa: CATATRRSNTEAFF
cdr3_nt: TGTGCCACTGCGACCAGGAGGTCGAACACTGAAGCTTTCTTT

clone_size: few
v_call: TRBV24-1
d_call: NA
j_call: TRBJ1-1
cdr3_aa: CATRGSNTEAFF
cdr3_nt: TGTGCCACCAGGGGTTCGAACACTGAAGCTTTCTTT

clone_size: NA
v_call: TRBV21-1
d_call: NA
j_call: TRBJ2-3
cdr3_aa: CASSKGVSGDTDTQYF
cdr3_nt: TGTGCCAGCAGCAAAGGCGTTAGCGGGGACACAGATACGCAGTATTTT

clone_size: NA
v_call: TRBV9
d_call: TRBD2
j_call: TRBJ2-3
cdr3_aa: CASSAGSGGSAQYF
cdr3_nt: TGTGCCAGCAGCGCCGGTAGCGGGGGTTCCGCGCAGTATTTT

clone_size: NA
v_call: TRBV20-1
d_call: NA
j_call: TRBJ2-5
cdr3_aa: CSARGTLDETQYF
cdr3_nt: TGCAGTGCTAGAGGGACCCTGGACGAGACCCAGTACTTC

clone_size: few
v_call: TRBV12-3/TRBV12-4
d_call: TRBD2
j_call: TRBJ2-7
cdr3_aa: CASSLSAGDNEQYF
cdr3_nt: TGTGCCAGCAGTTTATCAGCGGGAGACAACGAGCAGTACTTC

clone_size: few
v_call: TRBV29-1
d_call: NA
j_call: TRBJ2-7
cdr3_aa: CSVEAPYGGDSYEQYF
cdr3_nt: TGCAGCGTTGAAGCCCCGTACGGAGGGGACTCCTACGAGCAGTACTTC

clone_size: NA
v_call: TRBV24-1
d_call: NA
j_call: TRBJ2-5
cdr3_aa: CATSDLRPGGIQETQYF
cdr3_nt: TGTGCCACCAGTGATTTGCGGCCCGGCGGAATCCAAGAGACCCAGTACTTC

clone_size: NA
v_call: TRBV29-1
d_call: TRBD1
j_call: TRBJ1-5
cdr3_aa: CSVGDSYQPQHF
cdr3_nt: TGCAGCGTGGGGGACAGCTATCAGCCCCAGCATTTT

clone_size: few
v_call: TRBV7-2
d_call: NA
j_call: TRBJ2-7
cdr3_aa: CASSLSRDLTYEQYF
cdr3_nt: TGTGCCAGCAGCTTAAGCCGGGACCTTACCTACGAGCAGTACTTC

clone_size: NA
v_call: TRBV27
d_call: NA
j_call: TRBJ1-2
cdr3_aa: CASSSWTENYGYTF
cdr3_nt: TGTGCCAGCAGTTCTTGGACAGAGAACTATGGCTACACCTTC

clone_size: NA
v_call: TRBV7-8
d_call: NA
j_call: TRBJ2-5
cdr3_aa: CASSLRRRGETQYF
cdr3_nt: TGTGCCAGCAGCTTGAGGAGGCGTGGGGAGACCCAGTACTTC

clone_size: NA
v_call: TRBV15
d_call: NA
j_call: TRBJ2-3
cdr3_aa: CATSRGLHPSTDTQYF
cdr3_nt: TGTGCCACCAGCAGAGGGTTACACCCTAGCACAGATACGCAGTATTTT

clone_size: once
v_call: TRBV20-1
d_call: TRBD2
j_call: TRBJ2-3
cdr3_aa: CSARDVQREGFSTDTQYF
cdr3_nt: TGCAGTGCTAGAGATGTCCAGCGGGAGGGATTTAGCACAGATACGCAGTATTTT

clone_size: few
v_call: TRBV12-3/TRBV12-4
d_call: NA
j_call: TRBJ2-1
cdr3_aa: CASREGTLEQFF
cdr3_nt: TGTGCCAGCAGGGAGGGGACTTTAGAGCAGTTCTTC

clone_size: NA
v_call: TRBV4-1
d_call: NA
j_call: TRBJ2-4
cdr3_aa: CASSSNLRLPLAKNIQYF
cdr3_nt: TGCGCCAGCAGCTCGAACCTCAGGCTTCCTCTAGCCAAAAACATTCAGTACTTC

clone_size: few
v_call: TRBV24-1
d_call: TRBD2
j_call: TRBJ2-7
cdr3_aa: CATSGLADEQYF
cdr3_nt: TGTGCCACCAGTGGACTAGCTGACGAGCAGTACTTC

clone_size: few
v_call: TRBV12-3/TRBV12-4
d_call: NA
j_call: TRBJ2-5
cdr3_aa: CASSFGGDAQETQYF
cdr3_nt: TGTGCCAGCAGTTTTGGCGGGGACGCCCAAGAGACCCAGTACTTC

clone_size: NA
v_call: TRBV4-2
d_call: NA
j_call: TRBJ2-1
cdr3_aa: CASSQKIQGGNEQFF
cdr3_nt: TGTGCCAGCAGCCAAAAAATACAGGGTGGGAATGAGCAGTTCTTC

clone_size: once
v_call: TRBV30
d_call: TRBD1
j_call: TRBJ2-4
cdr3_aa: CAWSPWGGQGGEQYF
cdr3_nt: TGTGCCTGGAGCCCCTGGGGGGGACAGGGTGGTGAGCAGTACTTC

clone_size: NA
v_call: TRBV20-1
d_call: TRBD1
j_call: TRBJ1-4
cdr3_aa: CSAPDRGSEKLFF
cdr3_nt: TGCAGTGCCCCGGACAGGGGCAGTGAAAAACTGTTTTTT

clone_size: few
v_call: TRBV5-1
d_call: NA
j_call: TRBJ2-3
cdr3_aa: CASSWGQAGNEQYF
cdr3_nt: TGCGCCAGCAGCTGGGGCCAGGCCGGAAATGAGCAGTATTTT

clone_size: NA
v_call: TRBV28
d_call: TRBD1
j_call: TRBJ2-7
cdr3_aa: CASRYTTGVSYEQYF
cdr3_nt: TGTGCCAGCAGATATACGACAGGGGTCTCCTACGAGCAGTACTTC

clone_size: NA
v_call: TRBV7-2
d_call: TRBD2
j_call: TRBJ2-7
cdr3_aa: CASSPRTRLAGAYEQYF
cdr3_nt: TGTGCCAGCAGCCCGCGCACAAGACTAGCGGGAGCGTACGAGCAGTACTTC

clone_size: few
v_call: TRBV29-1
d_call: NA
j_call: TRBJ2-7
cdr3_aa: CSVGSGASTEQYF
cdr3_nt: TGCAGCGTCGGGTCGGGGGCTAGTACCGAGCAGTACTTC

clone_size: many
v_call: TRBV12-3/TRBV12-4
d_call: TRBD2
j_call: TRBJ2-3
cdr3_aa: CASRGGSMDRRDTQYF
cdr3_nt: TGTGCGTCCCGGGGGGGATCCATGGATAGGAGGGATACGCAGTATTTT

clone_size: few
v_call: TRBV7-7
d_call: TRBD2
j_call: TRBJ2-3
cdr3_aa: CASSLAPIAGGQDSGTDTQYF
cdr3_nt: TGTGCCAGCAGCTTAGCGCCGATAGCGGGGGGGCAGGACAGTGGCACAGATACGCAGTATTTT

clone_size: NA
v_call: TRBV7-3
d_call: NA
j_call: TRBJ1-1
cdr3_aa: CASSSGIGTEAFF
cdr3_nt: TGTGCCAGCAGCTCAGGGATTGGTACTGAAGCTTTCTTT

clone_size: few
v_call: TRBV5-1
d_call: TRBD1
j_call: TRBJ2-7
cdr3_aa: CASSFGTGRSYEQYF
cdr3_nt: TGCGCCAGCAGCTTCGGGACAGGGAGATCCTACGAGCAGTACTTC

clone_size: NA
v_call: TRBV20-1
d_call: TRBD1
j_call: TRBJ2-7
cdr3_aa: CSAQFRQGYEQYF
cdr3_nt: TGCAGTGCTCAATTCCGACAGGGTTACGAGCAGTACTTC

clone_size: few
v_call: TRBV7-6
d_call: NA
j_call: TRBJ2-5
cdr3_aa: CASSPRITGPETQYF
cdr3_nt: TGTGCCAGCAGCCCGAGAATAACAGGGCCAGAGACCCAGTACTTC

clone_size: NA
v_call: TRBV12-3/TRBV12-4
d_call: NA
j_call: TRBJ1-5
cdr3_aa: CASSFRGSNQPQHF
cdr3_nt: TGTGCCAGCAGTTTCCGGGGTAGCAATCAGCCCCAGCATTTT

clone_size: NA
v_call: TRBV29-1
d_call: NA
j_call: TRBJ2-5
cdr3_aa: CSGVTGFRQETQYF
cdr3_nt: TGCAGCGGGGTAACAGGGTTTCGGCAAGAGACCCAGTACTTC

clone_size: few
v_call: TRBV6-6
d_call: NA
j_call: TRBJ2-3
cdr3_aa: CASSRDRLTDTQYF
cdr3_nt: TGTGCCAGCAGTCGGGACCGCCTCACAGATACGCAGTATTTT

clone_size: NA
v_call: TRBV5-1
d_call: TRBD1
j_call: TRBJ1-1
cdr3_aa: CASSGTANTEAFF
cdr3_nt: TGTGCCAGCAGTGGGACAGCGAACACTGAAGCTTTCTTT

clone_size: few
v_call: TRBV12-3/TRBV12-4
d_call: NA
j_call: TRBJ1-2
cdr3_aa: CASSPGQNEGYTF
cdr3_nt: TGTGCCAGCAGTCCCGGACAAAACGAGGGCTACACCTTC

clone_size: few
v_call: TRBV2
d_call: NA
j_call: TRBJ1-6
cdr3_aa: CATYYREGSPLHF
cdr3_nt: TGTGCCACCTACTACAGGGAGGGATCACCCCTCCACTTT

clone_size: few
v_call: TRBV12-3/TRBV12-4
d_call: NA
j_call: TRBJ2-5
cdr3_aa: CASSYRGLEETQYF
cdr3_nt: TGTGCCAGCAGTTATCGGGGGCTTGAAGAGACCCAGTACTTC

clone_size: NA
v_call: TRBV6-5
d_call: NA
j_call: TRBJ2-1
cdr3_aa: CASTGSSYNEQFF
cdr3_nt: TGTGCCAGTACGGGTAGCTCCTACAATGAGCAGTTCTTC

clone_size: NA
v_call: TRBV9
d_call: NA
j_call: TRBJ1-4
cdr3_aa: CASSVGVQYEKLFF
cdr3_nt: TGTGCCAGCAGCGTAGGAGTCCAATATGAAAAACTGTTTTTT

clone_size: NA
v_call: TRBV12-3/TRBV12-4
d_call: TRBD1
j_call: TRBJ2-5
cdr3_aa: CASSLTGAIQETQYF
cdr3_nt: TGTGCCAGCAGTTTGACAGGGGCCATACAAGAGACCCAGTACTTC

clone_size: NA
v_call: TRBV12-3/TRBV12-4
d_call: TRBD2
j_call: TRBJ2-1
cdr3_aa: CASILAGWSSYNEQFF
cdr3_nt: TGTGCCAGCATACTAGCGGGCTGGAGCTCCTACAATGAGCAGTTCTTC

clone_size: NA
v_call: TRBV2
d_call: TRBD1
j_call: TRBJ1-2
cdr3_aa: CASSEGTGGEGYTF
cdr3_nt: TGTGCCAGCAGTGAGGGGACAGGGGGCGAAGGCTACACCTTC

clone_size: NA
v_call: TRBV11-2
d_call: NA
j_call: TRBJ1-1
cdr3_aa: CASSPRGSVTEAFF
cdr3_nt: TGTGCCAGCAGCCCCAGGGGAAGCGTCACTGAAGCTTTCTTT

clone_size: NA
v_call: TRBV4-2
d_call: NA
j_call: TRBJ2-7
cdr3_aa: CASSQNPGRGLRYNEQYF
cdr3_nt: TGTGCCAGCAGCCAAAACCCCGGCAGAGGACTTCGGTACAATGAGCAGTACTTC

clone_size: few
v_call: TRBV27
d_call: NA
j_call: TRBJ1-1
cdr3_aa: CASGLGGREAFF
cdr3_nt: TGTGCCAGCGGCCTGGGGGGGAGGGAAGCTTTCTTT

clone_size: NA
v_call: TRBV7-8
d_call: NA
j_call: TRBJ2-7
cdr3_aa: CASSLSEEQYF
cdr3_nt: TGTGCCAGCAGCTTATCCGAGGAGCAGTACTTC

clone_size: NA
v_call: TRBV25-1
d_call: NA
j_call: TRBJ2-5
cdr3_aa: CASSESLPGETQYF
cdr3_nt: TGTGCCAGCAGTGAATCCCTCCCGGGAGAGACCCAGTACTTC

clone_size: NA
v_call: TRBV12-3/TRBV12-4
d_call: NA
j_call: TRBJ1-1
cdr3_aa: CASSFIWGRTEAFF
cdr3_nt: TGTGCCAGCAGTTTTATCTGGGGCAGGACTGAAGCTTTCTTT

clone_size: few
v_call: TRBV15
d_call: NA
j_call: TRBJ2-3
cdr3_aa: CATSRDKATDTQYF
cdr3_nt: TGTGCCACCAGCAGAGATAAAGCGACAGATACGCAGTATTTT

clone_size: few
v_call: TRBV20-1
d_call: NA
j_call: TRBJ1-6
cdr3_aa: CSGQHNSYNSPLHF
cdr3_nt: TGCAGTGGACAGCACAACTCCTATAATTCACCCCTCCACTTT

clone_size: NA
v_call: TRBV12-3/TRBV12-4
d_call: TRBD2
j_call: TRBJ2-3
cdr3_aa: CASSFLGPGLAGMRTDVQYF
cdr3_nt: TGTGCCAGCAGTTTTCTCGGTCCGGGACTAGCGGGGATGAGGACAGATGTGCAGTATTTT

clone_size: NA
v_call: TRBV20-1
d_call: TRBD2
j_call: TRBJ2-1
cdr3_aa: CSAREKLAIHYNEQFF
cdr3_nt: TGCAGTGCTAGAGAAAAACTAGCGATCCACTACAATGAGCAGTTCTTC

clone_size: few
v_call: TRBV29-1
d_call: NA
j_call: TRBJ2-7
cdr3_aa: CSVIRTSRISGYEQYF
cdr3_nt: TGCAGCGTGATCCGAACTTCCCGGATCTCCGGCTACGAGCAGTACTTC

clone_size: NA
v_call: TRBV27
d_call: NA
j_call: TRBJ2-3
cdr3_aa: CASSLIRGRAQYF
cdr3_nt: TGTGCCAGCAGTTTGATTCGGGGGAGAGCGCAGTATTTT

clone_size: once
v_call: TRBV12-3/TRBV12-4
d_call: NA
j_call: TRBJ1-6
cdr3_aa: CASSLGDINSPLHF
cdr3_nt: TGTGCCAGCAGTTTAGGGGACATTAATTCACCCCTCCACTTT

clone_size: few
v_call: TRBV5-6
d_call: NA
j_call: TRBJ1-1
cdr3_aa: CASSQYARALEAFF
cdr3_nt: TGTGCCAGCAGCCAATATGCGAGGGCCCTTGAAGCTTTCTTT

clone_size: NA
v_call: TRBV29-1
d_call: NA
j_call: TRBJ2-1
cdr3_aa: CSVGTGEQFF
cdr3_nt: TGCAGCGTAGGCACGGGTGAGCAGTTCTTC